This is a list of T cell receptor beta chains from one sample in a study of T cells in Graves' hyperthyroidism and ophthalmopathy. One entry per CDR3 protein, called by TCRdb with MiXCR from the multiplex PCR reads. Here the sample spans 540,000 or so distinct CDR3 sequences, 46% being singletons. Sequenced sample: peripheral blood or thyroid tissue (not recorded which). The receptors shown here come from an adult woman with Graves' disease, either hyperthyroidism or ophthalmopathy (not recorded which). Both conserved end residues are part of each CDR3. D genes are given only for firm matches. Expanded clones get a size class; other rows say once, few or many, or leave the size out.

TRBV20-1	many	NA	TRBJ1-1	TGCAGTGCTAGGACAGATATGAACACTGAAGCTTTCTTT	CSARTDMNTEAFF
TRBV7-6	NA	NA	TRBJ1-5	TGTGCCAGCAGTTTAAATCAAGGGGTCAATCAGCCCCAGCATTTT	CASSLNQGVNQPQHF
TRBV7-9	NA	NA	TRBJ2-5	TGTGCCAGCAGCTTAAAAACCGACGGAGCTCAAGAGACCCAGTACTTC	CASSLKTDGAQETQYF
TRBV20-1	many	NA	TRBJ1-5	TGCAGTGCTAGCCAATGGAATCAGCCCCAGCATTTT	CSASQWNQPQHF
TRBV30	many	TRBD1	TRBJ2-7	TGTGCCTGGAGTGCTGGACAGGCCCACGAGCAGTACTTC	CAWSAGQAHEQYF
TRBV6-1	many	NA	TRBJ1-1	TGTGCCAGCAGTTTCAACGTGGTGGCTTTCTTT	CASSFNVVAFF
TRBV5-4	many	NA	TRBJ2-5	TGTGCCAGCACCACGGACGGTCACCAAGAGACCCAGTACTTC	CASTTDGHQETQYF
TRBV24-1	NA	NA	TRBJ2-3	TGTGCCACCAGTGATTTGACAGGGAACACAGATACGCAGTATTTT	CATSDLTGNTDTQYF
TRBV28	NA	NA	TRBJ1-5	TGTGCCAGCAGCTCCACGACAGGTATCGCCCAGCCCCAGCATTTT	CASSSTTGIAQPQHF
TRBV2	few	NA	TRBJ2-1	TGTGCCAGCGTACGCGGGGGCGGGAGCTCCTACAATGAGCAGTTCTTC	CASVRGGGSSYNEQFF
TRBV7-6	NA	TRBD1	TRBJ2-5	TGTGCCAGCAGCTCTGCGACAGGGGAGCGCATATTGACCCAGTACTTC	CASSSATGERILTQYF
TRBV20-1	NA	NA	TRBJ1-5	TGCAGTGCTAGCCCCGCCCTTGGCTACAATCAGCCCCAGCATTTT	CSASPALGYNQPQHF
TRBV12-3/TRBV12-4	NA	TRBD2	TRBJ2-3	TGTGCCAGCAGGACTAGCAGAAACACAGATACGCAGTATTTT	CASRTSRNTDTQYF
TRBV12-3/TRBV12-4	many	NA	TRBJ2-5	TGTGCCAGCAGTCAGGACTACCAAGAGACCCAGTACTTC	CASSQDYQETQYF
TRBV6-5	many	NA	TRBJ2-2	TGTGCCAGCAGTTACTCCCCAGGGATCGCCGGGGAGCTGTTTTTT	CASSYSPGIAGELFF
TRBV29-1	NA	NA	TRBJ2-7	TGCAGCGTTGGACAGGAGACCTACGAGCAGTACTTC	CSVGQETYEQYF
TRBV20-1	few	NA	TRBJ2-3	TGCAGTGCCCTCACCCTATTTGGCACAGATACGCAGTATTTT	CSALTLFGTDTQYF
TRBV10-2	NA	NA	TRBJ2-7	TGCGCCAGCAGTGATGGAGCGGGTCGATCCTACGAGCAGTACTTC	CASSDGAGRSYEQYF
TRBV20-1	few	NA	TRBJ1-6	TGCAGTGCGACGGGACGCTATTCACCCCTCCACTTT	CSATGRYSPLHF
TRBV7-9	NA	NA	TRBJ1-2	TGTGCCAGCAGCACGCCGGGACCGAAGAATGGCTACACCTTC	CASSTPGPKNGYTF
TRBV7-8	NA	NA	TRBJ1-3	TGTGCCAGCAGCTTAGCTGACAGCAACTCTGGAAACACCATATATTTT	CASSLADSNSGNTIYF
TRBV9	NA	TRBD1	TRBJ2-5	TGTGCCAGCAGCGCCACACACTGGACAGGGGGCAGTGAGACCCAGTACTTC	CASSATHWTGGSETQYF
TRBV2	NA	NA	TRBJ1-3	TGTGCCAGCAAGGAGAAGGCAGTAAACACCATATATTTT	CASKEKAVNTIYF
TRBV14	many	NA	TRBJ1-1	TGTGCCAGCAGCCATGCACTTAACACTGAAGCTTTCTTT	CASSHALNTEAFF
TRBV7-6	NA	NA	TRBJ1-5	TGTGCCAGCAGCCCATTTTTACTCGACAGAGACTTAAATCAGCCCCAGCATTTT	CASSPFLLDRDLNQPQHF
TRBV7-9	many	NA	TRBJ2-6	TGTGCCAGCAGCTTAGGTTCGAAGGGCGTTGGGGCCAACGTCCTGACTTTC	CASSLGSKGVGANVLTF
TRBV10-3	NA	NA	TRBJ2-7	TGTGCCATCAGTGAGTCACGGAACTCCTACGAGCAGTACTTC	CAISESRNSYEQYF